This is a list of T cell receptor beta chains from one sample in a study of T cells in Graves' hyperthyroidism and ophthalmopathy. MiXCR was run by TCRdb on the multiplex PCR reads, yielding one entry per CDR3 protein. The sample carries about 350,000 distinct CDR3 sequences, 11% to 15% recorded once. Sequencing was carried out using blood. These TCRs come from a woman aged 25 to 45 with Graves' hyperthyroidism. Both conserved end residues are part of each CDR3. D genes are given only for firm matches. A clone size is listed for some rows: how often the clone was seen (once, few, many), or a class if it is expanded.

d_call	j_call	v_call	clone_size	cdr3_aa	cdr3_nt
-	TRBJ2-4	TRBV20-1	many	CSAGGTDGAKNIQYF	TGCAGTGCCGGCGGGACAGACGGGGCCAAAAACATTCAGTACTTC
TRBD1	TRBJ1-1	TRBV5-1	few	CASSLGQGPTEAFF	TGCGCCAGCAGCTTGGGACAGGGTCCCACTGAAGCTTTCTTT
-	TRBJ2-3	TRBV20-1	many	CSAFKDSTDTQYF	TGCAGTGCTTTTAAAGACTCCACAGATACGCAGTATTTT
TRBD2	TRBJ2-1	TRBV5-1	few	CASLPSGSGSEQFF	TGCGCCAGCCTCCCCAGCGGGAGCGGGTCTGAGCAGTTCTTC
-	TRBJ1-2	TRBV12-3/TRBV12-4	many	CASSLRRNYGYTF	TGTGCCAGCAGTTTAAGGAGAAACTATGGCTACACCTTC
TRBD2	TRBJ2-1	TRBV5-1	many	CASSQAGVYNEQFF	TGCGCCAGCAGCCAAGCGGGAGTATACAATGAGCAGTTCTTC
-	TRBJ1-1	TRBV3-1	few	CASSRLTEAFF	TGTGCCAGCAGCCGATTAACTGAAGCTTTCTTT
-	TRBJ1-4	TRBV7-6	few	CASSSPQISGGEKLFF	TGTGCCAGCAGCTCCCCCCAGATTTCGGGGGGCGAAAAACTGTTTTTT
TRBD1	TRBJ1-3	TRBV27	-	CASSPTGGLVGNTIYF	TGTGCCAGCAGCCCGACAGGGGGCTTGGTGGGAAACACCATATATTTT
TRBD1	TRBJ1-5	TRBV6-1	many	CASKVRGPLSRQPQHF	TGTGCCAGCAAGGTCAGGGGGCCCCTGTCTCGTCAGCCCCAGCATTTT
-	TRBJ2-2	TRBV19	-	CASSIGMIDSRVFF	TGTGCCAGTAGTATAGGGATGATAGATTCGAGGGTGTTTTTT
-	TRBJ2-3	TRBV20-1	many	CSAPATRTLTDTQYF	TGCAGTGCTCCTGCAACTAGGACCCTCACAGATACGCAGTATTTT
-	TRBJ1-2	TRBV6-1	-	CASIGARGYTF	TGTGCCAGCATAGGTGCCCGGGGCTACACCTTC
TRBD1	TRBJ2-2	TRBV19	-	CASSHKPGTGMNTGGLFF	TGTGCCAGTAGTCACAAACCCGGGACAGGGATGAACACCGGGGGGCTGTTTTTT
-	TRBJ1-5	TRBV28	-	CASNTHRDNQPQHF	TGTGCCAGCAACACTCACAGGGATAATCAGCCCCAGCATTTT
TRBD2	TRBJ2-3	TRBV9	-	CASSTLAGGGDTQYF	TGTGCCAGCAGCACCCTAGCGGGAGGGGGAGATACGCAGTATTTT
-	TRBJ2-7	TRBV2	many	CASSNSQQYF	TGTGCCAGCAGCAACAGCCAGCAGTACTTC
-	TRBJ1-1	TRBV9	many	CASSSESGPNTEAFF	TGTGCCAGCAGCTCGGAGTCAGGGCCTAACACTGAAGCTTTCTTT
-	TRBJ2-7	TRBV29-1	few	CSVGRDQWGEQYF	TGCAGCGTTGGTCGTGACCAGTGGGGCGAGCAGTACTTC
-	TRBJ2-7	TRBV12-3/TRBV12-4	few	CASSLNRMDEQYF	TGTGCCAGCAGTTTGAATCGGATGGACGAGCAGTACTTC
TRBD1	TRBJ1-2	TRBV10-3	many	CAISDDAGQVHGYTF	TGTGCCATCAGTGATGACGCGGGACAGGTCCATGGCTACACCTTC
TRBD1	TRBJ2-7	TRBV7-6	-	CASSLYWTGVSEQYF	TGTGCCAGCAGCTTATACTGGACAGGGGTGAGCGAGCAGTACTTC
-	TRBJ2-5	TRBV20-1	-	CSAKKLETQYF	TGCAGTGCTAAGAAACTCGAGACCCAGTACTTC
-	TRBJ1-2	TRBV29-1	-	CSVDQGSGGYTF	TGCAGCGTTGATCAGGGAAGCGGCGGCTACACCTTC
-	TRBJ1-1	TRBV29-1	-	CSVWGGRHNTEAFF	TGCAGCGTGTGGGGAGGTAGACACAACACTGAAGCTTTCTTT
-	TRBJ2-7	TRBV6-2/TRBV6-3	many	CASSSWGSSYEQYF	TGTGCCAGCAGTTCTTGGGGTAGCTCCTACGAGCAGTACTTC
TRBD1	TRBJ1-5	TRBV28	-	CASGAGTDLYSNQPQHF	TGTGCCAGCGGGGCCGGGACAGACCTTTATAGCAATCAGCCCCAGCATTTT
TRBD2	TRBJ2-3	TRBV28	many	CASRIAGEGTDTQYF	TGTGCCAGCAGGATAGCGGGAGAGGGCACAGATACGCAGTATTTT
TRBD1	TRBJ1-5	TRBV4-2	-	CASSQGFKDRVQPQHF	TGTGCCAGCAGCCAAGGATTTAAGGACAGGGTCCAGCCCCAGCATTTT
TRBD1	TRBJ2-2	TRBV28	many	CASRDRGGLFF	TGTGCCAGCCGTGACAGGGGTGGACTGTTTTTT
TRBD2	TRBJ2-7	TRBV9	-	CASSPGRTLSSEQYF	TGTGCCAGCAGCCCCGGGAGGACTCTCTCCAGCGAGCAGTACTTC
-	TRBJ2-5	TRBV12-3/TRBV12-4	many	CASSATSDTTQYF	TGTGCCAGCAGCGCGACTAGTGATACGACCCAGTACTTC
-	TRBJ2-1	TRBV3-1	few	CASSQVNEDSSYNEQFF	TGTGCCAGCAGCCAGGTTAACGAGGATAGCTCCTACAATGAGCAGTTCTTC
TRBD1	TRBJ1-1	TRBV28	many	CASSRTGGTEAFF	TGCGCCAGCAGCCGGACAGGGGGCACTGAAGCTTTCTTT
-	TRBJ2-5	TRBV10-3	few	CAISDGVGETQYF	TGTGCCATCAGTGATGGTGTAGGAGAGACCCAGTACTTC
-	TRBJ2-7	TRBV13	-	CASSFSGVIDEQYF	TGTGCCAGCAGCTTTTCGGGGGTTATCGACGAGCAGTACTTC
-	TRBJ2-3	TRBV27	-	CASSFPGPADTQYF	TGTGCCAGCAGTTTCCCAGGGCCTGCAGATACGCAGTATTTT
-	TRBJ1-4	TRBV6-1	many	CASSELGTWEEKLFF	TGTGCCAGCAGTGAATTGGGGACATGGGAAGAAAAACTGTTTTTT
TRBD2	TRBJ2-1	TRBV7-2	many	CASSVTSGSINEQFF	TGTGCCAGCAGCGTAACTAGCGGGAGTATCAATGAGCAGTTCTTC
TRBD1	TRBJ2-1	TRBV18	few	CASSPTPGTGREGEQFF	TGTGCCAGCTCACCTACACCCGGGACAGGGAGAGAGGGTGAGCAGTTCTTC
-	TRBJ2-3	TRBV7-2	few	CASNPGGRNTQYF	TGTGCCAGCAACCCGGGGGGCAGGAATACGCAGTATTTT
-	TRBJ1-5	TRBV7-8	-	CASSWANQPQHF	TGTGCCAGCAGCTGGGCTAATCAGCCCCAGCATTTT
-	TRBJ1-4	TRBV7-2	few	CASSSEGGNGEKLFF	TGTGCCAGCAGCTCCGAAGGGGGGAATGGTGAAAAACTGTTTTTT
-	TRBJ2-7	TRBV7-3	many	CASSLTSTLGEQYF	TGTGCCAGCAGCTTAACCTCCACCCTGGGGGAGCAGTACTTC
-	TRBJ1-5	TRBV27	many	CASSLDGESQPQHF	TGTGCCAGCAGTTTAGACGGCGAGAGTCAGCCCCAGCATTTT
-	TRBJ2-1	TRBV12-3/TRBV12-4	many	CASSLIVDEQFF	TGTGCCAGCAGTTTAATCGTCGATGAGCAGTTCTTC
-	TRBJ1-1	TRBV6-1	many	CAVHQNTEAFF	TGTGCCGTCCATCAGAACACTGAAGCTTTCTTT
TRBD1	TRBJ2-7	TRBV4-3	few	CASSSDRGRDEQYF	TGCGCCAGCAGCTCGGACAGGGGGCGTGACGAGCAGTACTTC
-	TRBJ2-6	TRBV15	-	CATSRDRERRSGANVLTF	TGTGCCACCAGCAGAGATCGGGAGCGGAGGTCTGGGGCCAACGTCCTGACTTTC
-	TRBJ2-7	TRBV29-1	few	CSMTWAYEQYF	TGCAGCATGACTTGGGCCTACGAGCAGTACTTC
TRBD2	TRBJ2-7	TRBV7-9	-	CASSLVGGLAGYEQYF	TGTGCCAGCAGCTTAGTTGGGGGACTAGCGGGGTACGAGCAGTACTTC
-	TRBJ2-7	TRBV7-2	-	CASRPGSADQYF	TGTGCCAGCAGGCCGGGGTCGGCCGATCAGTACTTC
-	TRBJ2-7	TRBV7-8	few	CASSLNQVAGEQYF	TGTGCCAGCAGCTTAAATCAGGTTGCAGGCGAGCAGTACTTC
-	TRBJ1-2	TRBV28	many	CASSLSGGQSPHGYTF	TGTGCCAGCAGTTTATCGGGAGGACAGTCGCCCCATGGCTACACCTTC
-	TRBJ2-1	TRBV7-3	-	CASSLGPSSSYNEQFF	TGTGCCAGCAGCTTAGGGCCGTCAAGCTCCTACAATGAGCAGTTCTTC
-	TRBJ2-1	TRBV28	many	CASSLPGLAGPYNEQFF	TGTGCCAGCAGTTTACCCGGGCTAGCAGGCCCCTACAATGAGCAGTTCTTC
-	TRBJ1-2	TRBV29-1	many	CSVSPETYGYTF	TGCAGCGTTAGCCCTGAGACTTATGGCTACACCTTC